Below, 8 T cell receptor beta chains from the same sample are listed, as sequenced in a study of control samples from healthy donors and cancer patients. Produced via immunoSEQ multiplex PCR; TCRdb's table is partial and in-frame only. The table has about 60,000 clones, roughly 90% seen once. Sequenced material: PBMCs. These receptors were collected from a man aged 35 to 55 with colorectal cancer.

The chain links TRBV7-3 to TRBJ2-1; D is unclear. Trimming removed 5 bases from V and 7 bases from J, with 12 bases in between. CDR3 length equals 13 residues. Germline V CDR1 and CDR2: SGHTA, FQGTGA. The CDR3 here is CASSPTSRNEQFF. For the CDR3, the DNA is TGTGCCAGCAGCCCGACCTCAAGGAATGAGCAGTTCTTC.

The chain is built from TRBV3-1 (or the pseudogene TRBV3-2) and TRBJ1-1, with no clear D. The germline V and J ends were trimmed by 0 bases and 0 bases, with 8 bases remaining between them. This CDR3 spans 15 amino acids. Looked up from germline, CDR1 is LGHDT and CDR2 is YNNKEL (reference sequence). This chain's CDR3 is CASSQEERVNTEAFF. In DNA form, the CDR3 reads TGTGCCAGCAGCCAAGAGGAACGGGTGAACACTGAAGCTTTCTTT.

The J gene is TRBJ2-7, the V gene TRBV18; the D call may be TRBD1 or TRBD2 (5 bases each). Germline values: CDR1 KGHSH, CDR2 LQKENI. The CDR3 extends over 14 amino acids. With 3 bases removed from V and 4 bases from J, the gap between germline ends came to 13 bases. CDR3: CASSPEGRPYEQYF. CDR3 in DNA: TGTGCCAGCTCACCCGAGGGGCGGCCTTACGAGCAGTACTTC.

The chain has TRBV7-9 and TRBJ2-5, with a possible D match to TRBD1 (5 bases). The V end was cut by 6 bases, the J end by 5 bases, with 13 bases between. The CDR3 sequence is 13 residues long. Germline CDR1 is SEHNR and CDR2 is FQNEAQ (reference sequence). CDR3 DNA: TGTGCCAGCAGTCCAACAGGCGGTGAGACCCAGTACTTC. It encodes CASSPTGGETQYF.

The V call is TRBV7-6, the J call TRBJ2-1; 7 bases match TRBD1. CDR3 length: 13 residues. Germline CDR1 is SGHVS and CDR2 is FNYEAQ. The trim removed 4 bases at V and 6 bases at J, leaving 3 bases unmatched. This CDR3 reads CASSSRQGNEQFF. CDR3 coding DNA: TGTGCCAGCAGCTCGAGACAGGGCAATGAGCAGTTCTTC.

The rearrangement uses TRBV5-1 and TRBJ2-3; TRBD2 matches at 11 bases. The CDR3 covers 15 residues. Per germline, CDR1 SGHRS and CDR2 YFSETQ. The J segment lost 5 bases and the V segment lost 6 bases, leaving 8 bases of the junction unmatched. CDR3 loop: CASTLAGAVGDTQYF. DNA for the CDR3: TGCGCCAGCACACTAGCGGGGGCTGTCGGAGATACGCAGTATTTT.

A note on this clone: Other DNA sequences from this sample encode an identical CDR3 as well. This chain connects TRBV27 to TRBJ2-7; D might be TRBD1 or TRBD2, each matching 5 bases. V dropped 6 bases and J dropped 2 bases, with 14 bases sitting between them. The germline V gene encodes CDR1 MNHEY and CDR2 SMNVEV (reference sequence). The CDR3 is made up of 14 amino acids. CDR3 sequence reads: CASSSGTAPYEQYF. CDR3 nucleotide sequence: TGTGCCAGCAGCTCCGGGACGGCACCCTACGAGCAGTACTTC.

This clone has a single count. Here the CDR3 reads CASSQGRGTRNTEAFF. The DNA of the CDR3 is TGTGCCAGCAGCCAAGGTAGGGGGACAAGGAACACTGAAGCTTTCTTT. The chain carries TRBV3-1 (or the pseudogene TRBV3-2) and TRBJ1-1; TRBD1 might be the D (6 bases). Germline V lookup: CDR1 LGHDT, CDR2 YNNKEL (reference sequence). This CDR3 contains 16 residues. V gave up 1 base and J gave up 1 base, with 13 bases separating them.